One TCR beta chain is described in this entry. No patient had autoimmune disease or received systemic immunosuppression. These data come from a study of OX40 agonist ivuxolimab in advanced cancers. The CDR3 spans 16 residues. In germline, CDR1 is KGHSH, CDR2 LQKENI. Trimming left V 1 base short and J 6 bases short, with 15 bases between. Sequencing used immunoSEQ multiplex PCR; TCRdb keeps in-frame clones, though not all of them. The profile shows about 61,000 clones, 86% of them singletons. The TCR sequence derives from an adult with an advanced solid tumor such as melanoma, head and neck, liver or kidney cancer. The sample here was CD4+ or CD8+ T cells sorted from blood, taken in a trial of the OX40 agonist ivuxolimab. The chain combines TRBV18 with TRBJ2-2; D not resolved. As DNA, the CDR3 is TGTGCCAGCTCACCACGAAGGGTTGTGGGCTCCGGGGAGCTGTTTTTT. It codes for CASSPRRVVGSGELFF.